Shown below are 29 T cell receptor beta chains from a single sample sequenced in a study of response to subunit inactivated influenza vaccine. From the RT-PCR reads, TCRdb called clonotypes with MiXCR, one entry per CDR3 protein. The sample shows 500,000 or so distinct CDR3 sequences, approximately 15% of them seen only once. The sample consisted of CD4+ T cells sorted from PBMCs, taken less than 30 months after vaccination. The origin of the receptors is a man aged 45 to 70 who received an inactivated influenza vaccine.

The genes are TRBV7-2 and TRBJ2-1; D is unresolved. The length of the CDR3 is 14 residues. V gave up 1 base and J gave up 5 bases, with 9 bases separating them. The V gene's germline CDR1 is SGHTA and CDR2 FQGNSA. The CDR3 nucleotides are TGTGCCAGCAGCTTAGTGGACGTTAACAATGAGCAGTTCTTC. This translates into CASSLVDVNNEQFF.

As concerns this clonotype: An end of the junction does not agree with germline; a read error may underlie this. The J gene is TRBJ2-3, the V gene TRBV20-1; TRBD2 agrees at 8 bases. Per the germline V gene, CDR1 is DFQATT and CDR2 is SNEGSKA (reference sequence). The CDR3 spans 15 residues. In nucleotides, the CDR3 is TGCAGTGCCAGAGTACTAGCGGCTAGCACAGATACGCAGTATTTT. It translates to CSARVLAASTDTQYF.

This chain uses TRBV5-1 with TRBJ2-7; D is possibly TRBD1 (5 bases). Between the trimmed V and J ends, which lost 4 bases and 0 bases, there was a span of 8 bases. The length of the CDR3 is 13 residues. Germline V gene lookup returns CDR1 SGHRS and CDR2 YFSETQ. CDR3 coding DNA: TGCGCCAGCAGCACAGACAGCTCCTACGAGCAGTACTTC. Its translation is CASSTDSSYEQYF.

This clonotype occurred a few times. V is TRBV10-3 and J is TRBJ1-3, with D perhaps matching TRBD1 (6 bases). CDR1 and CDR2 from the germline V gene are ENHRY and SYGVKD. Trimming shortened V by 6 bases and J by 4 bases, and 19 bases separated the two germline ends. This CDR3 spans 16 amino acids. CDR3 region: CAISATVQDRGNTIYF. The CDR3 nucleotides read TGTGCCATCAGCGCCACGGTGCAAGACAGGGGAAACACCATATATTTT.

This sequence joins TRBV12-3 or TRBV12-4 and TRBJ2-7; TRBD1 matches at 9 bases. V was pared by 5 bases and J by 3 bases, with 5 bases of the junction left unmatched. The CDR3 is 14 residues long. CDR3 DNA: TGTGCCAGCAGTAGGGACAGGGCCAACTACGAGCAGTACTTC. This translates into CASSRDRANYEQYF.

In this sample, this clonotype turned up a few times. The chain is built from TRBV9 and TRBJ2-3, with 12 nucleotides matching TRBD1. CDR1 is SGDLS, CDR2 YYNGEE, per germline. With 2 bases clipped from V and 1 base from J, the junction kept 2 bases outside the gene matches. The CDR3 extends over 16 amino acids. The CDR3 loop is CASSVGTGGGTDTQYF. In DNA, the CDR3 is TGTGCCAGCAGCGTGGGGACAGGGGGCGGCACAGATACGCAGTATTTT.

V and J are TRBV5-5 and TRBJ2-1, with D hard to call. The CDR3 runs 12 residues. The germline V gene encodes CDR1 SGHKS and CDR2 YYEKEE (reference sequence). With 5 bases removed from V and 8 bases from J, the gap between germline ends came to 11 bases. In DNA, the CDR3 is TGTGCCAGCAGAGACGTTGACGATGAGCAGTTCTTC. It yields the protein CASRDVDDEQFF.

V usage is TRBV11-3 and J usage is TRBJ2-3; 7 nucleotides line up with TRBD1. With V trimmed by 1 base and J by 7 bases, 8 bases remained unmatched. Germline lookup yields CDR1 SGHNT and CDR2 YENEEA. This CDR3 comprises 15 residues. CDR3: CASSLGLGGVNTQYF. In nucleotides, the CDR3 is TGTGCCAGCAGCTTAGGTTTAGGGGGCGTGAATACGCAGTATTTT. Together with reference TRBV11-3 and TRBJ2-3, the CDR3 gives the full variable domain: EAGVVQSPRYKIIEKKQPVAFWCNPISGHNTLYWYLQNLGQGPELLIRYENEEAVDDSQLPKDRFSAERLKGVDSTLKIQPAELGDSAVYLCASSLGLGGVNTQYFGPGTRLTVL.

This clonotype was seen at least ten times. The CDR3 nucleotides read TGCAGCGCGGACCCGGGCAATGAGCAGTTCTTC. It codes for CSADPGNEQFF. The chain couples TRBV29-1 to TRBJ2-1; no clear D gene. V dropped 7 bases and J dropped 6 bases, with 10 bases sitting between them. CDR1 and CDR2 (germline): SQVTM, ANQGSEA. This CDR3 comprises 11 residues.

This clonotype was counted a few times. The chain uses TRBV28 and TRBJ2-1; 10 bases are shared with TRBD2. Germline V lookup: CDR1 MDHEN, CDR2 SYDVKM. Trimming took 3 bases from V and 7 from J; bases not matched to a gene: 6. The CDR3 extends over 15 amino acids. CDR3 residues: CASSFSLAGWNEQFF. CDR3 sequence (DNA): TGTGCCAGCAGTTTTTCACTAGCGGGGTGGAATGAGCAGTTCTTC. Variable domain in full (rest from reference TRBV28 and TRBJ2-1): DVKVTQSSRYLVKRTGEKVFLECVQDMDHENMFWYRQDPGLGLRLIYFSYDVKMKEKGDIPEGYSVSREKKERFSLILESASTNQTSMYLCASSFSLAGWNEQFFGPGTRLTVL.

In this sample, this clonotype turned up a few times. The chain carries TRBV29-1 and TRBJ2-1, with 12 nucleotides matching TRBD2. The germline CDR1 and CDR2 sequences are SQVTM and ANQGSEA. This CDR3 spans 14 amino acids. The DNA of the CDR3 is TGCACCATAACACTAGCGGGAGGATACAATGAGCAGTTCTTC. Protein product: CTITLAGGYNEQFF.

The genes are TRBV7-2 and TRBJ2-3; 10 nucleotides line up with TRBD2. CDR1 and CDR2 from the germline V gene are SGHTA and FQGNSA. The CDR3 runs to 15 residues. Trimming removed 4 bases from V and 4 bases from J; junction bases left unmatched: 5. This chain's CDR3 is CASSSSGSAPDTQYF. CDR3 sequence (DNA): TGTGCCAGCAGCTCTAGCGGGAGTGCCCCAGATACGCAGTATTTT.

This rearrangement joins TRBV27 to TRBJ1-2; D gene ambiguous. CDR3 length equals 15 residues. V was cut by 5 bases and J by 8 bases, with 21 bases left in between. The germline CDR1 and CDR2 sequences are MNHEY and SMNVEV (reference sequence). The CDR3 reads CASSPAGMGGDGYTF. DNA of the CDR3: TGTGCCAGCAGTCCAGCGGGAATGGGTGGAGACGGCTACACCTTC.

This clonotype was observed a handful of times. V is TRBV4-1 and J is TRBJ1-3, with D possibly being TRBD1 (6 bases). V lost 4 bases and J lost 9, with 19 bases in between. Germline V gives CDR1 MGHRA, CDR2 YSYEKL. CDR3 size: 15 residues. The CDR3 DNA sequence: TGCGCCAGCAGCCTAGGACGGGAGCGAGGGGGCACCATATATTTT. Amino acids: CASSLGRERGGTIYF.

This clonotype was seen only a few times. Here the CDR3 DNA reads TGTGCCAGCAGACGTCGTGGTGGCGGCAGTGAGCAGTTCTTC. The encoded protein is CASRRRGGGSEQFF. V gene TRBV6-1 combines with J gene TRBJ2-1, with unresolved D. Trimming shortened V by 6 bases and J by 9 bases, and 18 bases separated the two germline ends. Germline V gene sequence: CDR1 MNHNS, CDR2 SASEGT. The CDR3 loop spans 14 amino acids.

V gene TRBV5-4 combines with J gene TRBJ2-5; 9 bases are shared with TRBD1. CDR3 length: 15 amino acids. The trim removed 1 base at V and 6 bases at J, leaving 7 bases unmatched. Germline V gene sequence: CDR1 SGHNT, CDR2 YYREEE (reference sequence). The CDR3 here is CASSLKGQGGQTQYF. In nucleotides, the CDR3 is TGTGCCAGCAGCTTGAAGGGACAGGGAGGACAGACCCAGTACTTC.

This rearrangement joins TRBV5-1 to TRBJ2-7, with D tentatively TRBD1 or TRBD2 (5 bases each). Germline assignment: CDR1 SGHRS and CDR2 YFSETQ. V was clipped by 5 bases and J by 2 bases, with 14 bases between them. The length of the CDR3 is 14 residues. This CDR3 reads CASSPWDGTYEQYF. CDR3 DNA: TGCGCCAGCAGTCCCTGGGACGGGACCTACGAGCAGTACTTC.

This clonotype came up a few times. The CDR3 reads CAGDVVPGRTQYF. The CDR3 nucleotides are TGCGCCGGCGACGTGGTCCCGGGTCGGACCCAGTACTTC. The V and J genes are TRBV10-2 and TRBJ2-5; D unresolved. The germline V gene has CDR1 WSHSY and CDR2 SAAADI. Trimming shortened V by 11 bases and J by 7 bases, and 20 bases separated the two germline ends. This CDR3 is built from 13 residues.

This sequence joins TRBV28 and TRBJ2-5; D assignment may be TRBD1 or TRBD2 (5 bases each). Germline CDR1 is MDHEN and CDR2 is SYDVKM. The CDR3 is made up of 13 amino acids. Deletions cut 3 bases from V and 7 bases from J, with 12 bases between. The CDR3, as DNA: TGTGCCAGCAGTTTCGGGACGCAGGGGACCCAGTACTTC. This encodes CASSFGTQGTQYF.

J is TRBJ1-3 and V is TRBV21-1. TRBV21-1 represents a pseudogene. The CDR3 length is 19 residues. CDR3 sequence reads: CASPQYGRNLSRSGNTIYF. The CDR3 DNA reads TGTGCCAGCCCGCAATATGGCAGGAATCTCTCCCGCTCTGGAAACACCATATATTTT.

This clonotype has just one count. The chain couples TRBV6-2 or TRBV6-3 to TRBJ2-7, with D possibly matching TRBD1 (5 bases). Germline V CDR1 and CDR2: MNHEY, SVGEGT. Trimming removed 5 bases from V and 3 bases from J, with 20 bases in between. The CDR3 extends over 16 amino acids. For the CDR3, the DNA is TGTGCCAGCAGTCGCACCCCTCGACAGCCCAACTACGAGCAGTACTTC. It yields the protein CASSRTPRQPNYEQYF.

This chain joins TRBV4-3 and TRBJ2-1; 11 positions match TRBD2. CDR1 and CDR2 (germline): LGHNA, YSLEER. With V trimmed by 1 base and J by 4 bases, 12 bases remained unmatched. The CDR3 loop spans 19 amino acids. Here the CDR3 reads CASSQVLSASGGPYNEQFF. In DNA, the CDR3 is TGCGCCAGCAGCCAAGTCTTATCGGCTAGCGGGGGGCCTTACAATGAGCAGTTCTTC.

This clonotype was counted many times. The chain is built from TRBV7-6 and TRBJ2-1, with D perhaps matching TRBD2 (6 bases). Trimming shortened V by 3 bases and J by 10 bases, and 10 bases separated the two germline ends. CDR1 and CDR2 (germline): SGHVS, FNYEAQ. This CDR3 spans 12 amino acids. The CDR3 DNA is TGTGCCAGCAGCTTGTGGGGAGGCGAGCAGTTCTTC. Encoded protein: CASSLWGGEQFF.

This chain connects TRBV20-1 to TRBJ2-3; 8 nucleotides agree with TRBD2. J lost 1 base, V lost 5 bases, and 11 bases had no gene match. The germline V gene encodes CDR1 DFQATT and CDR2 SNEGSKA (reference sequence). There are 16 residues in the CDR3. CDR3 amino acids: CSAAPAAGGRTDTQYF. Here the CDR3 DNA reads TGCAGTGCTGCACCCGCTGCGGGGGGACGCACAGATACGCAGTATTTT.

The V and J genes are TRBV12-3 or TRBV12-4 and TRBJ2-2; D is unresolved. The length of the CDR3 is 12 residues. With 8 bases removed from V and 3 bases from J, the gap between germline ends came to 7 bases. Here the CDR3 reads CASRSYTGELFF. The CDR3 DNA reads TGTGCCAGCCGTAGTTACACCGGGGAGCTGTTTTTT.

The J gene is TRBJ1-3, the V gene TRBV4-2; D remains unclear. The V end was cut by 3 bases, the J end by 3 bases, with 15 bases between. The CDR3 contains 16 residues. Germline V gene data show CDR1 as LGHNA and CDR2 as YNFKEQ. The CDR3 DNA sequence: TGTGCCAGCAGCCAGGAACGCCGGAACTATGGAAACACCATATATTTT. The encoded protein is CASSQERRNYGNTIYF.

This clonotype was seen only a few times. The V gene is TRBV2, the J gene TRBJ1-1; tentatively, D is TRBD1 (5 bases). This CDR3 comprises 15 residues. Between the trimmed V and J ends, which lost 3 bases and 0 bases, there was a span of 11 bases. CDR1 SNHLY and CDR2 FYNNEI come from the germline V gene. The CDR3 region is CASSDVGLMNTEAFF. The CDR3 coding sequence is TGTGCCAGCAGTGATGTGGGGCTCATGAACACTGAAGCTTTCTTT.

The table lists this clonotype with a few counts. This chain joins TRBV2 and TRBJ2-1; 9 nucleotides line up with TRBD1. The CDR3 loop spans 12 amino acids. The J segment lost 7 bases and the V segment lost 6 bases, leaving 1 base of the junction unmatched. The germline V gene has CDR1 SNHLY and CDR2 FYNNEI. CDR3 region: CASRGTGNEQFF. CDR3 sequence (DNA): TGTGCCAGCAGAGGGACAGGGAATGAGCAGTTCTTC.

This chain uses TRBV30 with TRBJ1-4; tentative D call: TRBD1 (5 bases). V was pared by 3 bases and J by 5 bases, with 13 bases between. Germline lookup yields CDR1 GTSNPN and CDR2 SVGIG (reference sequence). The CDR3 consists of 14 residues. CDR3 protein: CAWRRQGQNEKLFF. CDR3 bases: TGTGCCTGGAGAAGGCAGGGTCAAAATGAAAAACTGTTTTTT.